Listed below are T cell receptor beta chains from one sample, sequenced in a study of blood T cell repertoires in COVID-19. TCRdb's table, derived via immunoSEQ multiplex PCR, lists solely in-frame clones and lacks some. Here the sample spans about 440,000 clones, 75% to 90% being singletons. Material: peripheral blood. The receptors here all came from a woman aged 30 to 39 with acute or convalescent COVID-19. Both conserved end residues are part of each CDR3. D genes are given only for firm matches. Only part of the rows carry a size: once, few, many, or a class if the clone is expanded.

-	TRBJ2-6	TRBV23-1	TRBD1	CASSQVSGGTGANVLTF	TGCGCCAGCAGTCAGGTCTCAGGGGGCACTGGGGCCAACGTCCTGACTTTC
-	TRBJ1-4	TRBV10-3	TRBD1	CAISDRGTNEKLFF	TGTGCCATCAGTGACAGGGGGACTAATGAAAAACTGTTTTTT
-	TRBJ2-5	TRBV5-6	-	CASSLSGMGETQYF	TGTGCCAGCAGCTTGTCAGGGATGGGAGAGACCCAGTACTTC
-	TRBJ2-3	TRBV9	-	CASSVAGGRTDTQYF	TGTGCCAGCAGCGTAGCGGGGGGCCGCACAGATACGCAGTATTTT
-	TRBJ1-1	TRBV28	TRBD1	CASRPLRGLMTEAFF	TGTGCCAGCAGACCATTGAGGGGGCTGATGACTGAAGCTTTCTTT
-	TRBJ2-2	TRBV30	-	CAWSAGGELFF	TGTGCCTGGAGTGCAGGAGGGGAGCTGTTTTTT
-	TRBJ1-5	TRBV6-1	-	CASSEAQGGQPQHF	TGTGCCAGCAGTGAAGCGCAGGGCGGTCAGCCCCAGCATTTT
-	TRBJ2-7	TRBV6-2/TRBV6-3	TRBD2	CASSYSVLAGEYEQYF	TGTGCCAGCAGTTACTCGGTACTAGCGGGGGAGTACGAGCAGTACTTC
few	TRBJ1-1	TRBV19	-	CASKRQQNTEAFF	TGTGCCAGCAAAAGACAGCAGAACACTGAAGCTTTCTTT
-	TRBJ1-2	TRBV6-5	TRBD1	CASSYLQGKSYTF	TGTGCCAGCAGTTACCTACAGGGGAAGAGCTACACCTTC
-	TRBJ2-1	TRBV5-6	-	CASSRTTRGTEQFF	TGTGCCAGCAGCCGAACAACCCGGGGGACTGAGCAGTTCTTC
once	TRBJ1-2	TRBV27	-	CASSPIGSNYGYTF	TGTGCCAGCAGTCCCATCGGGTCTAACTATGGCTACACCTTC
-	TRBJ2-3	TRBV13	-	CASSPGQLNVDTQYF	TGTGCCAGCAGCCCCGGACAGTTGAACGTGGATACGCAGTATTTT
-	TRBJ2-2	TRBV5-6	-	CASSFLGQLNTGELFF	TGTGCCAGCAGCTTCCTGGGGCAATTGAACACCGGGGAGCTGTTTTTT
once	TRBJ2-3	TRBV5-1	-	CASSLAGGVTDTQYF	TGCGCCAGCAGCTTGGCCGGTGGAGTCACAGATACGCAGTATTTT
-	TRBJ2-1	TRBV4-1	TRBD2	CASSQGFVLAVFNEQFF	TGCGCCAGCAGCCAAGGATTCGTCCTAGCGGTTTTCAATGAGCAGTTCTTC
-	TRBJ1-6	TRBV5-4	-	CASSLNAGWGSSYNSPLHF	TGTGCCAGCAGCCTCAACGCGGGGTGGGGGAGCTCCTATAATTCACCCCTCCACTTT
-	TRBJ2-5	TRBV2	TRBD2	CASSPGLAGDQETQYF	TGTGCCAGCAGTCCCGGACTAGCGGGGGACCAAGAGACCCAGTACTTC
-	TRBJ1-2	TRBV18	-	CASSPKSGGEGYGYTF	TGTGCCAGCTCACCAAAGTCTGGGGGCGAAGGCTATGGCTACACCTTC
-	TRBJ2-7	TRBV25-1	TRBD1	CASSEYKGDRGHLYEQYF	TGTGCCAGCAGTGAATATAAGGGGGACAGGGGGCATCTCTACGAGCAGTACTTC
-	TRBJ1-2	TRBV28	TRBD1	CASSPGTGGNYGYTF	TGTGCCAGCAGCCCAGGGACAGGGGGTAACTATGGCTACACCTTC
-	TRBJ2-7	TRBV6-5	TRBD2	CASSYSRGGYEQYF	TGTGCCAGCAGTTACAGCCGCGGGGGCTACGAGCAGTACTTC
-	TRBJ2-7	TRBV7-9	TRBD1	CASSSGTETYEQYF	TGTGCCAGCAGCTCCGGGACAGAAACCTACGAGCAGTACTTC
-	TRBJ1-1	TRBV5-1	-	CASSFEAGKTEAFF	TGCGCCAGCAGCTTTGAAGCAGGGAAAACTGAAGCTTTCTTT
-	TRBJ2-5	TRBV7-8	TRBD2	CASSLAATSGAETQYF	TGTGCCAGCAGCTTAGCGGCGACTAGCGGGGCGGAGACCCAGTACTTC
-	TRBJ2-3	TRBV7-9	TRBD2	CASSPELAGAGDTQYF	TGTGCCAGCAGCCCGGAACTAGCGGGGGCCGGGGATACGCAGTATTTT
-	TRBJ1-4	TRBV5-1	-	CASTPDPISGKLFF	TGCGCCAGCACACCCGACCCAATTTCGGGAAAACTGTTTTTT
few	TRBJ1-6	TRBV27	TRBD1	CASSQETGGSSNSPLHF	TGTGCCAGCAGTCAAGAAACAGGGGGCAGTAGTAATTCACCCCTCCACTTT
-	TRBJ1-1	TRBV7-6	TRBD1	CASSLGRVRGYTEAFF	TGTGCCAGCAGCTTAGGGCGAGTCAGGGGGTACACTGAAGCTTTCTTT
-	TRBJ2-5	TRBV14	TRBD2	CASSQIAVGGGETQYF	TGTGCCAGCAGCCAAATCGCGGTCGGCGGGGGAGAGACCCAGTACTTC
-	TRBJ2-5	TRBV6-6	-	CASSPLAVQETQYF	TGTGCCAGCAGTCCCCTAGCTGTTCAGGAGACCCAGTACTTC
-	TRBJ2-1	TRBV30	-	CAWSVTGNEQFF	TGTGCCTGGAGTGTAACAGGCAATGAGCAGTTCTTC
-	TRBJ1-1	TRBV6-5	-	CASSYMGRGTEAFF	TGTGCCAGCAGTTACATGGGAAGGGGCACTGAAGCTTTCTTT
-	TRBJ2-7	TRBV5-4	TRBD1	CASSLGGMTGTYEQYF	TGTGCCAGCAGCTTGGGGGGGATGACAGGGACCTACGAGCAGTACTTC
-	TRBJ2-3	TRBV21-1	-	CASSKGRDSQYF	TGTGCCAGCAGCAAAGGCCGGGACTCCCAGTATTTT
-	TRBJ1-6	TRBV2	-	CATNDGSPHNSPLHF	TGTGCCACCAACGACGGGAGTCCCCATAATTCACCCCTCCACTTT
-	TRBJ2-1	TRBV9	TRBD1	CASSVEDRGMGEQFF	TGTGCCAGCAGCGTAGAAGACAGGGGAATGGGTGAGCAGTTCTTC
-	TRBJ2-2	TRBV7-6	TRBD2	CASSALAGGTGELFF	TGTGCCAGCAGCGCACTAGCGGGGGGCACCGGGGAGCTGTTTTTT
-	TRBJ1-1	TRBV30	-	CAWSHGSSEAFF	TGTGCCTGGAGTCATGGTAGCTCTGAAGCTTTCTTT
-	TRBJ2-2	TRBV15	-	CATSRPTRKGANTGELFF	TGTGCCACCAGCAGACCGACTAGGAAGGGAGCCAATACCGGGGAGCTGTTTTTT
-	TRBJ2-5	TRBV7-6	-	CASSINPTVTGETQYF	TGTGCCAGCAGTATAAACCCGACAGTTACGGGAGAGACCCAGTACTTC
-	TRBJ1-1	TRBV15	-	CATSSLADTEAFF	TGTGCCACCAGCAGTCTTGCGGACACTGAAGCTTTCTTT
-	TRBJ2-1	TRBV7-9	TRBD2	CASSITGASGGLSSYNEQFF	TGTGCCAGCAGCATAACCGGGGCTAGCGGGGGGCTGAGCTCCTACAATGAGCAGTTCTTC